The 18 T cell receptor beta chains listed next were all sequenced from one sample in a study of CD8 T cells in ankylosing spondylitis (dated by TCRdb to the late 2010s). What these receptors recognize is not known. Receptors were amplified or captured by 5' RACE. Sequencer: Illumina HiSeq 2500. Starting from the raw public reads, TCRdb applied fastp trimming at Q25, assembled clones with MiXCR and retained in-frame beta chains. When rows share a CDR3 protein, they turn into one entry using the most common DNA and genes. The sample table shows 200,000 to 250,000 distinct CDR3 sequences, and around 17% are seen once. The ten largest make up approximately 46% of the sample. The research as a whole found: Blood from ankylosing spondylitis patients appeared to be characterized by a TCR beta motif made up of eight highly homologous amino acid variants.

Sequencing used blood, either unsorted or a sorted T cell fraction (not recorded which). The origin of the receptors is a male donor with ankylosing spondylitis.

In this sample, this clonotype turned up a few times. The chain carries TRBV20-1 and TRBJ2-1; 12 bases map to TRBD1. Germline CDR1 is DFQATT and CDR2 is SNEGSKA (reference sequence). V shed 3 bases, J shed 8 bases, and the junction held 5 bases outside the gene matches. CDR3 length: 14 amino acids. The CDR3 region has the DNA TGCAGTGCTAGGGAGGGACAGGGGGCGGATGAGCAGTTCTTC. Its translation is CSAREGQGADEQFF.

In its sample, this clonotype was seen a few times. The rearrangement uses TRBV24-1 and TRBJ2-3; D is unresolved. Trimming took off 3 bases at V and 0 bases at J, with 18 bases between the two ends. From germline, CDR1 is KGHDR and CDR2 SFDVKD. CDR3 size: 18 residues. The CDR3 region is CATSDGPFGPSSTDTQYF. CDR3 DNA sequence: TGTGCCACCAGTGATGGCCCTTTTGGGCCAAGTAGCACAGATACGCAGTATTTT.

The CDR3 DNA follows: TGTGCCAGCAGAACCGGGACAGGGGGCGAATGGGCTGAAGCTTTCTTT. This encodes CASRTGTGGEWAEAFF. The chain couples TRBV28 to TRBJ1-1; 12 bases line up with TRBD1. Per the germline V gene, CDR1 is MDHEN and CDR2 is SYDVKM. The CDR3 spans 16 residues. The junction had 11 bases not matched to a gene; V was cut back by 6 bases and J by 6 bases.

This clonotype occurred many times. The chain joins TRBV12-3 or TRBV12-4 to TRBJ1-1; tentative D call: TRBD1 (5 bases). V lost 3 bases and J 6 bases, leaving 14 bases between the germline ends. The CDR3 has 14 amino acids. The CDR3: CASSFWQGGPEAFF. The CDR3 DNA reads as TGTGCCAGCAGTTTCTGGCAGGGAGGGCCTGAAGCTTTCTTT.

The chain uses TRBV3-1 and TRBJ2-7, with 8 bases that match TRBD1. Germline V gene data show CDR1 as LGHDT and CDR2 as YNNKEL (reference sequence). This CDR3 comprises 15 residues. V gave up 4 bases and J gave up 0 bases; unmatched junction bases: 5. CDR3 bases: TGTGCCAGCAGCCCCCGGACAGGGAACTCCTACGAGCAGTACTTC. Translated, it gives CASSPRTGNSYEQYF.

The chain couples TRBV24-1 to TRBJ2-2; D possibly corresponds to TRBD2 (6 bases). V was trimmed by 4 bases and J by 4 bases, leaving 12 bases between them. The CDR3 is made up of 15 amino acids. Germline loops: CDR1 KGHDR, CDR2 SFDVKD. Written as DNA, the CDR3 is TGTGCCACCAGTGAGCTAGCGATGGGCACCGGGGAGCTGTTTTTT. Translated: CATSELAMGTGELFF.

The chain joins TRBV6-4 to TRBJ2-3, with TRBD2 matching over 10 bases. The CDR3 contains 16 residues. CDR1 MRHNA and CDR2 SNTAGT come from the germline V gene. The trim removed 0 bases at V and 2 bases at J, leaving 2 bases unmatched. The CDR3 spells CASSDSGTSDTDTQYF. DNA of the CDR3: TGTGCCAGCAGTGACTCGGGGACTAGCGACACAGATACGCAGTATTTT.

The gene calls are TRBV29-1 and TRBJ2-5, with 11 bases matching TRBD2. The CDR3 has 14 amino acids. Germline V CDR1 and CDR2: SQVTM, ANQGSEA. V was pared by 0 bases and J by 5 bases, with 2 bases of the junction left unmatched. The DNA of the CDR3 is TGCAGCGTTGAAGAGGCTAGCGGGAGGGAGACCCAGTACTTC. Protein product: CSVEEASGRETQYF.

There are a few counts of this clonotype. The genes are TRBV5-6 and TRBJ2-7, with TRBD2 matching 10 bases. The CDR3 spans 15 residues. From germline, CDR1 is SGHDT and CDR2 YYEEEE. The J segment lost 3 bases and the V segment lost 5 bases, leaving 8 bases of the junction unmatched. Written as DNA, the CDR3 is TGTGCCAGCAGTCGAAGCGGGGGGGATTTCTACGAGCAGTACTTC. It codes for CASSRSGGDFYEQYF.

This chain connects TRBV5-1 to TRBJ2-5, with D perhaps matching TRBD1 (5 bases). The CDR3 covers 13 residues. Per germline, CDR1 SGHRS and CDR2 YFSETQ. V shed 7 bases and J shed 3 bases, with 13 bases lying between them. The CDR3 DNA reads as TGCGCCAGCTTGAAGGGGTTAAAAGAGACCCAGTACTTC. This translates into CASLKGLKETQYF.

At least ten counts were recorded for this clonotype. The chain joins TRBV19 to TRBJ2-1; no clear D gene. V shed 4 bases and J shed 3 bases, with 1 base lying between them. Germline loops: CDR1 LNHDA, CDR2 SQIVND (reference sequence). The CDR3 is 11 residues long. CDR3 nucleotide sequence: TGTGCCAGTAGTAACTACAATGAGCAGTTCTTC. It is translated as CASSNYNEQFF.

This clonotype was counted between two and nine times. The chain recombines TRBV3-1 with TRBJ2-2, with D perhaps assigned TRBD1 or TRBD2 (6 bases each). The CDR3 extends over 19 amino acids. Trimming cost V 0 bases and J 2 bases, with 19 bases left between them. Germline assignment: CDR1 LGHDT and CDR2 YNNKEL (reference sequence). The CDR3 DNA reads TGTGCCAGCAGCCAAGAAGGCTACGGGGGCGTTGTAAACACCGGGGAGCTGTTTTTT. Translating gives CASSQEGYGGVVNTGELFF. The whole variable domain, remainder taken from reference TRBV3-1 and TRBJ2-2, is DTAVSQTPKYLVTQMGNDKSIKCEQNLGHDTMYWYKQDSKKFLKIMFSYNNKELIINETVPNRFSPKSPDKAHLNLHINSLELGDSAVYFCASSQEGYGGVVNTGELFFGEGSRLTVL.

As concerns this clonotype: The junction departs from the called germline gene at one end, perhaps through a read error. V gene TRBV4-1 combines with J gene TRBJ2-1; TRBD2 matches 12 bases. The CDR3 length is 15 residues. The V gene's germline CDR1 is MGHRA and CDR2 YSYEKL. The CDR3 protein is CASSHELAGGPSLVF. In DNA form, the CDR3 reads TGCGCCAGCAGCCATGAACTAGCGGGAGGCCCATCCTTAGTCTTC.

The chain has TRBV27 and TRBJ2-3; 8 bases fit TRBD1. V lost 6 bases to trimming and J lost 7 bases; unmatched junction nucleotides: 9. The CDR3 length is 14 residues. Germline lookup yields CDR1 MNHEY and CDR2 SMNVEV (reference sequence). The CDR3, as DNA: TGTGCCAGCAGACCCAGGGGGCTTATTTATACGCAGTATTTT. As protein: CASRPRGLIYTQYF.

Only a few counts were recorded for this clonotype. A read error may produce the germline difference seen at one junction end. This chain joins TRBV7-8 and TRBJ2-7, with D tentatively TRBD1 or TRBD2 (5 bases each). This CDR3 region has 12 residues. Germline-derived CDR1 and CDR2 are SGHVS and FQNEAQ. CDR3 amino acids: CASSFPPGPLSF. The CDR3 DNA follows: TGTGCCAGCAGCTTTCCTCCGGGGCCGCTATCCTTC.

This clonotype was found a few times. This chain joins TRBV12-3 or TRBV12-4 and TRBJ2-7, with 8 bases identical to TRBD1. With V trimmed by 1 base and J by 3 bases, 5 bases remained unmatched. CDR3 size: 15 residues. The CDR3 nucleotides read TGTGCCAGCAGTTTAGGGGCAGGGGGCGGCTACGAGCAGTACTTC. The encoded protein is CASSLGAGGGYEQYF.

This clonotype was picked up many times. This rearrangement joins TRBV27 to TRBJ2-7; D unresolved. This CDR3 contains 17 residues. Germline V gene data show CDR1 as MNHEY and CDR2 as SMNVEV (reference sequence). V was shortened by 0 bases and J by 4 bases, with 19 bases between the two germline ends. CDR3 in amino acids: CASSLSPPGVYWYEQYF. The CDR3 bases are TGTGCCAGCAGTTTATCGCCACCCGGTGTCTATTGGTACGAGCAGTACTTC.

The gene calls are TRBV7-9 and TRBJ2-3; D could derive from TRBD1 or TRBD2 (5 bases each). CDR1 is SEHNR and CDR2 is FQNEAQ in the germline V gene (reference sequence). V gave up 5 bases and J gave up 3 bases, with 18 bases separating them. The CDR3 has 16 residues. CDR3 sequence: CASSIWPGRSTDTQYF. CDR3 DNA: TGTGCCAGCAGCATCTGGCCGGGACGGTCGACAGATACGCAGTATTTT.